This T cell receptor beta chain derives from a study of T cell changes during pregnancy in multiple sclerosis. The J segment lost 2 bases and the V segment lost 6 bases, leaving 4 bases of the junction unmatched. Looked up from germline, CDR1 is LNHDA and CDR2 is SQIVND (reference sequence). CDR3 length equals 14 residues. Method: immunoSEQ multiplex PCR; TCRdb's copy keeps in-frame clones and lacks some. The table has 50,000 or so clones, approximately 92% seen once. The clonotype comes from a female donor with multiple sclerosis, enrolled in a pregnancy study. The starting material was CD4+ T cells from peripheral blood mononuclear cells, obtained in the third trimester of pregnancy. The chain links TRBV19 to TRBJ2-7; 10 bases align to TRBD1. CDR3 coding DNA: TGTGCCAGTAGGACCGGGACAGGGGCCTACGAGCAGTACTTC. The encoded protein is CASRTGTGAYEQYF.